The 28 T cell receptor beta chains below come from one sample, sequenced in a study of sequential checkpoint blockade in melanoma. Here immunoSEQ multiplex PCR was the method, and the copy in TCRdb shows in-frame clones only, minus some. This repertoire shows about 8,200 clones, approximately 54% found once; its top ten account for around 17%. Treatment given: randomized to nivolumab then ipilimumab (arm A) or the reverse (arm B). The material sequenced was CD8+ T cells sorted from blood (inferred from file names), taken from a patient given nivolumab and ipilimumab in sequence. The receptors here all came from a human donor with melanoma.

The chain combines TRBV4-1 with TRBJ1-1; D is unresolved. Looked up from germline, CDR1 is MGHRA and CDR2 is YSYEKL. V shed 8 bases and J shed 8 bases, with 15 bases lying between them. CDR3 length: 12 residues. The CDR3 sequence: CASRSPGTEAFF. CDR3 in DNA: TGCGCCAGCCGATCGCCGGGTACGGAAGCTTTCTTT.

The chain is built from TRBV4-3 and TRBJ1-4, with D hard to call. CDR1 is LGHNA and CDR2 is YSLEER in the germline V gene. The CDR3 is made up of 17 amino acids. Trimming shortened V by 3 bases and J by 4 bases, and 18 bases separated the two germline ends. The CDR3 sequence is CASSQAPPGRGNEKLFF. The DNA of the CDR3 is TGCGCCAGCAGCCAGGCTCCCCCGGGTCGGGGTAATGAAAAACTGTTTTTT.

V is TRBV27 and J is TRBJ1-2, with 8 bases identical to TRBD1. CDR1 MNHEY and CDR2 SMNVEV come from the germline V gene (reference sequence). The CDR3 has 14 amino acids. V shed 0 bases, J shed 4 bases, and the junction held 1 base outside the gene matches. The CDR3 protein is CASSLSGQAYGYTF. DNA of the CDR3: TGTGCCAGCAGTTTATCGGGACAGGCCTATGGCTACACCTTC.

The rearrangement links TRBV12-5 to TRBJ1-1; a weak D match, TRBD1 (5 bases). The ends were cut back, 0 bases at V and 3 bases at J, with 14 bases in the middle. The CDR3 sequence is 16 residues long. CDR1 is LGHNT, CDR2 FRNRAP, per germline. Here the CDR3 DNA reads TGTGCTAGTGGTTTGGTAGAGGTTGGGGCGGACACTGAAGCTTTCTTT. It yields the protein CASGLVEVGADTEAFF.

This CDR3 is CASSLGRGDTIYF. The CDR3 DNA reads as TGCGCCAGCAGCTTGGGGAGGGGAGACACCATATATTTT. The chain links TRBV5-1 to TRBJ1-3, with D possibly TRBD1 on 5 matching bases. CDR1 is SGHRS, CDR2 YFSETQ, per germline. The CDR3 spans 13 residues. V was cut by 0 bases and J by 8 bases, with 9 bases left in between.

The genes are TRBV6-1 and TRBJ2-7; D call uncertain. The germline CDR1 and CDR2 sequences are MNHNS and SASEGT. The length of the CDR3 is 11 residues. The V end lost 3 bases, the J end lost 4 bases, and 4 bases lay between the germline ends. The CDR3 DNA follows: TGTGCCAGCAGTGATACATACGAGCAGTACTTC. Its translation: CASSDTYEQYF.

This chain connects TRBV11-2 to TRBJ2-7; D is possibly TRBD1 (5 bases). CDR1 is SGHAT and CDR2 is FQNNGV in the germline V gene. This CDR3 has 12 residues. V lost 5 bases to trimming and J lost 5 bases, with 10 bases between them. This CDR3 reads CASSTTDHEQYF. CDR3 DNA: TGTGCCAGCAGCACGACAGACCACGAGCAGTACTTC.

V gene TRBV5-6 combines with J gene TRBJ1-6; D call uncertain. Per the germline V gene, CDR1 is SGHDT and CDR2 is YYEEEE. V was clipped by 4 bases and J by 8 bases, with 16 bases between them. CDR3 length: 15 amino acids. The CDR3 nucleotides are TGTGCCAGCAGCCTCGGGTCGAGGAGTTATTCACCCCTCCACTTT. Encoded protein: CASSLGSRSYSPLHF.

V and J are TRBV5-1 and TRBJ2-7, with D unresolved. The CDR3 runs to 16 residues. Germline CDR1 is SGHRS and CDR2 is YFSETQ. V lost 0 bases and J lost 2, with 15 bases in between. For the CDR3, the DNA is TGCGCCAGCAGCTTGGCCGTAGACTCCATCCCCTACGAGCAGTACTTC. Translation: CASSLAVDSIPYEQYF.

The chain uses TRBV7-9 and TRBJ1-1; the D is unclear. The germline CDR1 and CDR2 sequences are SEHNR and FQNEAQ (reference sequence). This CDR3 contains 12 residues. V was clipped by 3 bases and J by 2 bases, with 4 bases between them. The CDR3 loop is CASSFPNTEAFF. The CDR3 DNA reads as TGTGCCAGCAGCTTTCCAAACACTGAAGCTTTCTTT.

There are a few counts of this clone. The V gene is TRBV30, the J gene TRBJ1-1; 12 nucleotides agree with TRBD1. The germline CDR1 and CDR2 sequences are GTSNPN and SVGIG (reference sequence). The J segment lost 1 base and the V segment lost 6 bases, leaving 6 bases of the junction unmatched. This CDR3 is built from 15 residues. The CDR3 sequence: CACPGQGARNTEAFF. CDR3 nucleotide sequence: TGTGCCTGCCCGGGACAGGGGGCGAGGAACACTGAAGCTTTCTTT.

This clone was detected a few times. The gene calls are TRBV29-1 and TRBJ2-7, with TRBD1 identical over 10 bases. The CDR3 is 13 amino acids. The V and J ends lost 6 bases and 6 bases, in that order; junction bases with no gene match: 8. Germline CDR1 SQVTM, CDR2 ANQGSEA. CDR3 residues: CSVPGQGFGEQYF. As DNA, the CDR3 is TGCAGCGTGCCGGGACAGGGGTTTGGCGAGCAGTACTTC.

This clone was detected a few times. The gene calls are TRBV19 and TRBJ2-7, with 7 bases identical to TRBD2. The CDR3 sequence is 14 residues long. V shed 3 bases and J 5 bases; nucleotides not matched to a gene: 7. Germline V gives CDR1 LNHDA, CDR2 SQIVND (reference sequence). The CDR3 DNA reads TGTGCCAGTAGTATGGGAGGGGAGGCCGACGAGCAGTACTTC. Its translation is CASSMGGEADEQYF.

V and J are TRBV28 and TRBJ2-7; possibly TRBD1 for D (6 bases). The CDR3 sequence is 14 residues long. CDR1 is MDHEN, CDR2 SYDVKM, per germline. V gave up 6 bases and J gave up 1 base, with 13 bases separating them. CDR3 bases: TGTGCCAGCAGGATGTTCAGGGGATCCTACGAGCAGTACTTC. Translation: CASRMFRGSYEQYF.

The chain couples TRBV19 to TRBJ2-7, with D perhaps TRBD2 (5 bases). V shed 3 bases and J shed 4 bases, with 10 bases lying between them. Germline-derived CDR1 and CDR2 are LNHDA and SQIVND (reference sequence). The length of the CDR3 is 13 residues. CDR3 coding DNA: TGTGCCAGTAGTATTGGACTGAATTACGAGCAGTACTTC. It yields the protein CASSIGLNYEQYF.

V is TRBV11-2 and J is TRBJ2-5, with 12 bases fitting TRBD2. The last part of the DNA fits TRBJ2-7 better; the J call may be wrong. CDR1 and CDR2 from the germline V gene are SGHAT and FQNNGV. The CDR3 sequence is 15 residues long. CDR3 DNA sequence: TGTGCCAGCAGCTTAGGACTAGCGGGGGTGTACGAGCAGTACTTC. It specifies CASSLGLAGVYEQYF.

This clone has only a few counts. This rearrangement joins TRBV28 to TRBJ1-2, with 7 bases matching TRBD1. The J segment lost 4 bases and the V segment lost 7 bases, leaving 9 bases of the junction unmatched. Germline lookup yields CDR1 MDHEN and CDR2 SYDVKM. This CDR3 has 14 amino acids. CDR3 sequence reads: CASNLQGRSYGYTF. The CDR3, as DNA: TGTGCCAGCAACCTACAGGGGCGAAGCTATGGCTACACCTTC.

The rearrangement uses TRBV9 and TRBJ1-2; D not resolved. The V and J ends lost 4 bases and 3 bases respectively, with 16 bases between them. CDR3 length: 15 residues. The germline V gene has CDR1 SGDLS and CDR2 YYNGEE. DNA of the CDR3: TGTGCCAGCAGCATGACGCCCGGGGATTACTATGGCTACACCTTC. It encodes CASSMTPGDYYGYTF.

CDR3 DNA: TGTGCCAGCAGCCCCGGGACAGGTCCTTCACCCCTCCACTTT. As protein: CASSPGTGPSPLHF. This chain links TRBV7-9 with TRBJ1-6, with 8 bases lining up with TRBD1. The length of the CDR3 is 14 residues. The germline V gene has CDR1 SEHNR and CDR2 FQNEAQ (reference sequence). With V trimmed by 5 bases and J by 9 bases, 6 bases remained unmatched.

The chain has TRBV10-3 and TRBJ1-2; possible D gene TRBD1, 5 bases. Between the trimmed V and J ends, which lost 7 bases and 8 bases, there was a span of 17 bases. The CDR3 runs 13 residues. Germline lookup yields CDR1 ENHRY and CDR2 SYGVKD. The CDR3 spells CAINRDRREGYTF. The CDR3 bases are TGTGCCATCAACCGGGACCGCCGGGAGGGCTACACCTTC.

The V and J genes are TRBV4-1 and TRBJ1-6; no reliable D call. CDR1 and CDR2 (germline): MGHRA, YSYEKL. The length of the CDR3 is 16 residues. The V end lost 0 bases, the J end lost 5 bases, and 11 bases lay between the germline ends. The CDR3 DNA reads as TGCGCCAGCAGCCAAGACGACCAGGTTCATAATTCACCCCTCCACTTT. Protein product: CASSQDDQVHNSPLHF.

The J gene is TRBJ1-1, the V gene TRBV4-1; TRBD1 matches at 7 bases. The CDR3 runs 14 residues. CDR1 and CDR2 from the germline V gene are MGHRA and YSYEKL. J lost 6 bases, V lost 3 bases, and 7 bases had no gene match. CDR3 in amino acids: CASSHFGDRAEAFF. Written as DNA, the CDR3 is TGCGCCAGCAGCCACTTTGGGGACAGAGCTGAAGCTTTCTTT.

The chain employs TRBV7-6 and TRBJ2-7, with 9 bases identical to TRBD1. The J segment lost 0 bases and the V segment lost 3 bases, leaving 9 bases of the junction unmatched. Per germline, CDR1 SGHVS and CDR2 FNYEAQ. The CDR3 has 17 residues. The CDR3 sequence: CASSFGARDRASYEQYF. In nucleotides, the CDR3 is TGTGCCAGCAGCTTCGGCGCGAGGGACAGGGCCTCCTACGAGCAGTACTTC.

J is TRBJ1-2 and V is TRBV7-9; weak D call: TRBD1 (6 bases). V was trimmed by 5 bases and J by 2 bases, leaving 12 bases between them. CDR3 length equals 14 residues. CDR1 and CDR2 from the germline V gene are SEHNR and FQNEAQ (reference sequence). The CDR3 region has the DNA TGTGCCAGCAGCCCCGCACAGGGAAACTATGGCTACACCTTC. Translating it yields CASSPAQGNYGYTF.

About this clone: Sequence at one end of the junction differs from germline and may be a read error. V is TRBV27 and J is TRBJ1-2; D is possibly TRBD1 (5 bases). Germline values: CDR1 MNHEY, CDR2 SMNVEV (reference sequence). The CDR3 is made up of 11 amino acids. The CDR3 bases are TGTGCCAGCAGTTTGCGAGTGACAGATTCCTTC. Translating gives CASSLRVTDSF.

The chain carries TRBV15 and TRBJ2-7; unclear D gene. V lost 0 bases to trimming and J lost 6 bases, with 6 bases between them. There are 12 residues in the CDR3. Germline lookup yields CDR1 LNHNV and CDR2 YYDKDF (reference sequence). The CDR3: CATSRDGSEQYF. In DNA, the CDR3 is TGTGCCACCAGCAGAGACGGTAGCGAGCAGTACTTC.

The chain employs TRBV7-9 and TRBJ2-7, with D hard to call. The CDR3 runs to 12 residues. Germline-derived CDR1 and CDR2 are SEHNR and FQNEAQ (reference sequence). Trimming removed 8 bases at V and 3 bases at J, with 11 bases between. CDR3 region: CASGLRLYEQYF. CDR3 nucleotides: TGTGCCAGCGGGCTACGTCTCTACGAGCAGTACTTC.

In this sample, this clone is medium-sized. This rearrangement joins TRBV19 to TRBJ2-1; 11 nucleotides match TRBD2. Trimming removed 2 bases from V and 6 bases from J; junction bases left unmatched: 3. Germline CDR1 reads LNHDA; CDR2 reads SQIVND (reference sequence). This CDR3 contains 15 residues. This CDR3 reads CASSIIAGGFNEQFF. The CDR3 DNA reads TGTGCCAGTAGTATAATAGCGGGGGGGTTCAATGAGCAGTTCTTC.